This TCR beta chain was profiled in a study of early T cells in non-severe SARS-CoV-2 infection. As for the study in general: With bulk RNA from unsorted whole blood as input, sequencing yielded unpaired chains. The study's findings and limits: Anti-spike CD8 specificities were favored by VDJdb matching, whose results missed private and CD4 specificities.

Each single cDNA molecule received a unique molecular identifier. TCRdb reprocessed the 5' RACE reads with MiXCR, giving one entry per CDR3 protein. This sample carries roughly 35,000 distinct CDR3 sequences, more than 6% of them seen once, and the ten largest clones take about 4%. The CDR3 length is 16 residues. Deletions cut 0 bases from V and 5 bases from J, with 17 bases between. Germline CDR1 and CDR2: SQVTM and ANQGSEA. This clonotype was seen many times. What it binds is not known. The sequencing sample was made of whole blood. The chain combines TRBV29-1 with TRBJ2-1, with D possibly matching TRBD2 (6 bases). This clonotype originated in an adult who was a healthcare worker with PCR-confirmed SARS-CoV-2 infection or an uninfected control (not recorded which). CDR3 sequence (DNA): TGCAGCGTTGAAGATGGGCAGAGGAGGGCCAACAATGAGCAGTTCTTC. Translating it yields CSVEDGQRRANNEQFF.